The T cell receptor (beta chain) under discussion was sequenced for a study of T cells after yellow fever vaccination. With 0 bases removed from V and 4 bases from J, the gap between germline ends came to 17 bases. Per the germline V gene, CDR1 is LGHNA and CDR2 is YSLEER. This CDR3 region has 17 residues. One entry per CDR3 protein, called by TCRdb with MiXCR from the 5' RACE reads. The table records a few hundred thousand distinct CDR3 sequences, roughly 4.3% of them present only once. This TCR was sampled from a man aged 18-30 years who received the YFV17D yellow fever vaccine. Source: PBMCs, taken 5 days after the yellow fever booster vaccination. The V call is TRBV4-3, the J call TRBJ2-3; D is perhaps TRBD2 (5 bases). This chain's CDR3 is CASSQELVVGSADTQYF. The CDR3 DNA is TGCGCCAGCAGCCAAGAACTGGTGGTCGGTAGCGCAGATACGCAGTATTTT.